One and the same sample provided the 12 T cell receptor beta chains below, sequenced in a study of STAT5B mutations in CD4+ large granular lymphocyte leukemia. TCRdb's copy holds only in-frame clones and misses some; the assay was immunoSEQ multiplex PCR. Of roughly 29,000 clones in the sample, just under 80% were seen once. Sequenced material: CD4+ T cells from blood buffy coats. All receptors derive from a human donor in good health.

V gene TRBV30 combines with J gene TRBJ2-1; D unresolved. V was pared by 4 bases and J by 5 bases, with 6 bases between. The CDR3 contains 11 residues. CDR1 and CDR2 from the germline V gene are GTSNPN and SVGIG (reference sequence). DNA of the CDR3: TGTGCCTGGACCCAAAACAATGAGCAGTTCTTC. Translating it yields CAWTQNNEQFF.

This clone was detected only a few times. This rearrangement joins TRBV6-1 to TRBJ2-7, with a weak D call TRBD2 (6 bases). CDR1 and CDR2 (germline): MNHNS, SASEGT. CDR3 size: 13 residues. V lost 4 bases and J 4 bases, leaving 11 bases between the germline ends. CDR3 DNA sequence: TGTGCCAGCAGTGGGAGGGAACCTTACGAGCAGTACGTC. It is translated as CASSGREPYEQYV.

This clone was recorded only once. The chain has TRBV21-1 and TRBJ1-1. TRBV21-1 is an annotated pseudogene. The CDR3 is 17 residues long. The CDR3 bases are TGTGCCAGCAGCAAAAAGAGGCAGGCGACCCTGAACACTGAAGCTTTCTTT. It specifies CASSKKRQATLNTEAFF.

The chain joins TRBV11-2 to TRBJ2-3; D ambiguous. Looked up from germline, CDR1 is SGHAT and CDR2 is FQNNGV. The V end was cut by 2 bases, the J end by 7 bases, with 4 bases between. The CDR3 is 11 amino acids. The CDR3 region is CASSLFYTQYF. CDR3 bases: TGTGCCAGCAGCTTATTTTATACGCAGTATTTT. The full variable domain, in which reference TRBV11-2 and TRBJ2-3 provide the parts outside the CDR3, is EAGVAQSPRYKIIEKRQSVAFWCNPISGHATLYWYQQILGQGPKLLIQFQNNGVVDDSQLPKDRFSAERLKGVDSTLKIQPAKLEDSAVYLCASSLFYTQYFGPGTRLTVL.

V and J are TRBV12-5 and TRBJ2-7; D is undetermined. V was clipped by 9 bases and J by 0 bases, with 9 bases between them. From germline, CDR1 is LGHNT and CDR2 FRNRAP. The CDR3 covers 12 residues. The CDR3 region is CARAAVSYEQYF. Written as DNA, the CDR3 is TGTGCTAGGGCGGCGGTCTCCTACGAGCAGTACTTC.

The chain recombines TRBV6-4 with TRBJ1-1; no reliable D call. Per germline, CDR1 MRHNA and CDR2 SNTAGT. The CDR3 is 9 residues long. The CDR3 here is CVKITEAFF. The CDR3 DNA reads TGTGTGAAGATCACTGAAGCTTTCTTT.

This clone was counted between two and nine times. CDR3 DNA sequence: TGCGCCAGCAGCCACCCCGGCGGCACTGAAGCTTTCTTT. Residues: CASSHPGGTEAFF. The rearrangement links TRBV4-1 to TRBJ1-1; D not certain. The CDR3 runs to 13 residues. Germline V gene lookup returns CDR1 MGHRA and CDR2 YSYEKL. V gave up 3 bases and J gave up 4 bases, with 9 bases separating them.

This clone has a handful of counts. The J gene is TRBJ2-7, the V gene TRBV4-1; the match to TRBD1 covers 7 bases. The CDR3 runs to 14 residues. Germline-derived CDR1 and CDR2 are MGHRA and YSYEKL. Losses at the gene ends were 2 bases for V and 0 bases for J; bases not matched to a gene: 1. As DNA, the CDR3 is TGCGCCAGCAGCCAAAGACAGGGCTCCTACGAGCAGTACTTC. Translating gives CASSQRQGSYEQYF.

The genes are TRBV25-1 and TRBJ1-3, with D perhaps matching TRBD1 (6 bases). The CDR3 loop spans 18 amino acids. Germline assignment: CDR1 MGHDK and CDR2 SYGVNS. V shed 5 bases and J shed 0 bases, with 20 bases lying between them. CDR3 amino acids: CASSPEWGRGTSGNTIYF. The CDR3 region has the DNA TGTGCCAGCAGTCCTGAATGGGGCAGGGGAACCTCTGGAAACACCATATATTTT.

The rearrangement uses TRBV5-1 and TRBJ2-1, with TRBD1 matching over 9 bases. CDR1 and CDR2 (germline): SGHRS, YFSETQ. The CDR3 length is 14 residues. The junction had 2 bases not matched to a gene; V was cut back by 0 bases and J by 7 bases. CDR3 sequence reads: CASSLGQGGNEQFF. The CDR3 nucleotides are TGCGCCAGCAGCTTGGGACAGGGGGGAAATGAGCAGTTCTTC. Full variable domain (remainder filled in from reference TRBV5-1 and TRBJ2-1): KAGVTQTPRYLIKTRGQQVTLSCSPISGHRSVSWYQQTPGQGLQFLFEYFSETQRNKGNFPGRFSGRQFSNSRSEMNVSTLELGDSALYLCASSLGQGGNEQFFGPGTRLTVL.

The J gene is TRBJ2-7, the V gene TRBV7-2; 12 bases fit TRBD2. V lost 0 bases, J lost 3 bases, and 0 bases stayed unmatched. Germline CDR1 SGHTA, CDR2 FQGNSA. The CDR3 has 15 amino acids. The CDR3, as DNA: TGTGCCAGCAGCTTAGCACTAGCGGGAGGCTACGAGCAGTACTTC. Its protein is CASSLALAGGYEQYF. Filled out from reference TRBV7-2 and TRBJ2-7, the complete variable domain reads GAGVSQSPSNKVTEKGKDVELRCDPISGHTALYWYRQSLGQGLEFLIYFQGNSAPDKSGLPSDRFSAERTGGSVSTLTIQRTQQEDSAVYLCASSLALAGGYEQYFGPGTRLTVT.

This sequence joins TRBV18 and TRBJ1-1; 8 bases line up with TRBD1. The ends lost 4 bases at V and 3 bases at J; junction bases unmatched: 7. CDR1 is KGHSH, CDR2 LQKENI, per germline. CDR3 size: 15 residues. The CDR3 is CASSLSGQADTEAFF. CDR3 in DNA: TGTGCCAGCTCACTATCGGGACAGGCCGACACTGAAGCTTTCTTT.